This T cell receptor (beta chain) was identified in a study of T cell changes during pregnancy in multiple sclerosis. Assay used: immunoSEQ multiplex PCR; TCRdb lists only in-frame clones, some missing. The repertoire holds about 70,000 clones, with around 94% as singletons. The germline V gene has CDR1 SEHNR and CDR2 FQNEAQ (reference sequence). The V end lost 7 bases, the J end lost 9 bases, and 15 bases lay between the germline ends. This CDR3 region has 12 residues. The J gene is TRBJ1-1, the V gene TRBV7-9; TRBD1 is a possible D gene (6 bases). Sample: peripheral blood, taken in the second trimester of pregnancy. This clonotype was sampled from a female donor in good health, enrolled as a control in a pregnancy study. This CDR3 reads CASIGGGSQAFF. The CDR3 DNA reads TGTGCCAGCATCGGGGGGGGCTCTCAAGCTTTCTTT.